This T cell receptor beta chain was identified in a study of blood T cell repertoires in COVID-19. For the study at large: Collection of acute and convalescent COVID-19 samples took place in the United States, Italy and Spain. PBMCs, B-cell-depleted T cells, or T cells provided the cDNA or gDNA that made up the material.

From germline, CDR1 is LNHDA and CDR2 SQIVND (reference sequence). The CDR3 sequence is 15 residues long. The germline V and J ends were trimmed by 3 bases and 5 bases, with 14 bases remaining between them. Authors' methods: Reference gene primer amplification gave estimated nucleated cell counts. Produced via immunoSEQ multiplex PCR; TCRdb's table is partial and in-frame only. That table gives V, J and clone size, and the DNA gave D and trimming. This table holds 78,000 or so clones, roughly nine tenths found once. This clonotype was obtained from a man aged 50 to 59 with active or convalescent COVID-19. The chain employs TRBV19 and TRBJ2-1; D perhaps matches TRBD2 (6 bases). Input material: peripheral blood. CDR3 sequence reads: CASSIGLGGDNEQFF. In DNA form, the CDR3 reads TGTGCCAGTAGTATTGGGTTGGGGGGTGACAATGAGCAGTTCTTC.